This T cell receptor (beta chain) derives from a study of shared clonotypes between healthy human individuals. Assay used: immunoSEQ multiplex PCR; TCRdb lists only in-frame clones, some missing. This repertoire shows about 960,000 clones, more than 75% found once; its top ten account for over 1.3%. The CDR3 runs to 16 residues. The TCR sequence derives from a man aged 18 to 29 in good health. The chain couples TRBV21-1 to TRBJ2-7. TRBV21-1 is marked as a pseudogene. The sequenced sample was memory CD4+ T cells sorted from blood. The subset was: CD45RA-negative fraction. The CDR3 DNA follows: TGTGCCAGCAGCAAAAGCCAGGGGCAGGGAGGTGACGAGCAGTACTTC. This translates into CASSKSQGQGGDEQYF.